This T cell receptor beta chain stems from a study of post-analysis software for immune sequencing data. Regarding the study as a whole: Strong same-batch co-clustering of samples appeared with F measure clustering. Controls' normalized Chao1 diversity significantly exceeded that of multiple sclerosis patients. Higher frequency in patients than in controls was seen for about five TRBV segments, with TRBV5-6, TRBV5-1 and TRBV20-1 among them.

The CDR3 spans 15 residues. With 2 bases removed from V and 3 bases from J, the gap between germline ends came to 11 bases. TCR beta libraries were prepared from cDNA with unique molecular identifiers. It was from approximately 0.91 to 9.4 million T cells that some 460,000 cDNA molecules came. Using its own MiXCR run on the PCR reads, TCRdb lists one record per CDR3 protein. The top ten hold 7.6% of the sample, which has hundreds of thousands of distinct CDR3 sequences, more than 30% seen once. Comment on this clonotype: Antigen specificity is unknown.

The chain uses TRBV6-7 and TRBJ2-4, with D possibly matching TRBD1 (5 bases). TRBV6-7 is recorded as an ORF, its role being uncertain. Sequenced: blood. The sequence came from a girl between 2 and 10 years old with multiple sclerosis. The CDR3 loop is CASSYSDRFKNIQYF. The CDR3 DNA sequence: TGTGCCAGCAGTTACAGCGACAGATTCAAAAACATTCAGTACTTC.